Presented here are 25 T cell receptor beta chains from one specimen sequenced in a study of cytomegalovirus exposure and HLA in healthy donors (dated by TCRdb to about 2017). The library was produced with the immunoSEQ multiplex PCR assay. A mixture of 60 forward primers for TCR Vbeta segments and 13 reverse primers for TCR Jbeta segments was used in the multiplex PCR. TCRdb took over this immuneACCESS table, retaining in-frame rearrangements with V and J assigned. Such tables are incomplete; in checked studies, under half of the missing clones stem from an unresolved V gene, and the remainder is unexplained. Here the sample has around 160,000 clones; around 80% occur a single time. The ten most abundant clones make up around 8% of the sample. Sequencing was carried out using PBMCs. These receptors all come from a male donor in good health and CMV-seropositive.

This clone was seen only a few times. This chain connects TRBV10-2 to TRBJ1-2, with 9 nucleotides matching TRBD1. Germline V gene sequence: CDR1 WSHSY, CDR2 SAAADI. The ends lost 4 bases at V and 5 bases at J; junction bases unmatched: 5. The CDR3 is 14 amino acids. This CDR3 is CASSGGTGRYGYTF. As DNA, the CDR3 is TGCGCCAGCAGTGGAGGGACAGGGAGATATGGCTACACCTTC.

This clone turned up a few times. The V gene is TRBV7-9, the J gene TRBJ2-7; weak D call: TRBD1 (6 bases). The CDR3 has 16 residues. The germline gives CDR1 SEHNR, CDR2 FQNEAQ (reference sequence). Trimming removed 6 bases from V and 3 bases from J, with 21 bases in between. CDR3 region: CASRGHTDERIYEQYF. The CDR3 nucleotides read TGTGCCAGCAGGGGACATACGGACGAGAGGATCTACGAGCAGTACTTC.

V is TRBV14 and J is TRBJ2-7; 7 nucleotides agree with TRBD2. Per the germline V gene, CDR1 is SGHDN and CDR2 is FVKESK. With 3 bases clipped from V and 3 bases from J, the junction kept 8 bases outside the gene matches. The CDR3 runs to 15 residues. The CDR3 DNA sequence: TGTGCCAGCAGCCATGAGGAACTAGCGATCTACGAGCAGTACTTC. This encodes CASSHEELAIYEQYF.

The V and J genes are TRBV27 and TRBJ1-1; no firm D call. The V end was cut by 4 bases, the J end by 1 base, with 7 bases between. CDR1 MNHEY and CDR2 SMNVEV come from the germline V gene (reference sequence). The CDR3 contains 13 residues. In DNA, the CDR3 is TGTGCCAGCAGTTCGGCGGGGAACACTGAAGCTTTCTTT. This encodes CASSSAGNTEAFF.

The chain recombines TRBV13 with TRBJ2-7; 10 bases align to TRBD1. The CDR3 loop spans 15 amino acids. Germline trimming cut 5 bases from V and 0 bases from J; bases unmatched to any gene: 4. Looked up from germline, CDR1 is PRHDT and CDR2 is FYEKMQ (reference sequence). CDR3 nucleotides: TGTGCCAGCAGCCCGCGGACAGGGGGCTCCTACGAGCAGTACTTC. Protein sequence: CASSPRTGGSYEQYF.

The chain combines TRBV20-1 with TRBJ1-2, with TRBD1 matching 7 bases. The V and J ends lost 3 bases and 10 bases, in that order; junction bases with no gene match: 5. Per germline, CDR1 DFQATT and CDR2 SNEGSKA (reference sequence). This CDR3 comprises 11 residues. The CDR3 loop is CSASLDRNYTF. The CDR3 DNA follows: TGCAGTGCTAGCCTGGACAGGAACTACACCTTC.

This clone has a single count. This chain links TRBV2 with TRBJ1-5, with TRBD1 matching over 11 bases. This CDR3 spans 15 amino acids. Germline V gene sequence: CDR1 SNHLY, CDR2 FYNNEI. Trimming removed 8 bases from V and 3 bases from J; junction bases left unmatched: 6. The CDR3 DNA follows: TGTGCCAGCTGGCCGGGACAGGGGGTCAATCAGCCCCAGCATTTT. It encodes CASWPGQGVNQPQHF.

The CDR3 DNA is TGTGCCAGCAGTTCCTACAGGGGCTACGAGCAGTACTTC. Its protein is CASSSYRGYEQYF. The V call is TRBV6-5, the J call TRBJ2-7; 7 nucleotides align to TRBD1. This CDR3 has 13 residues. CDR1 and CDR2 from the germline V gene are MNHEY and SVGAGI. V lost 4 bases to trimming and J lost 3 bases; unmatched junction nucleotides: 3.

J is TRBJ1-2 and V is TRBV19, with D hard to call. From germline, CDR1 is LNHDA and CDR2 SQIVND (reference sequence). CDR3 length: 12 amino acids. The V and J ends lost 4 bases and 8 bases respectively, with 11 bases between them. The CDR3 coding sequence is TGTGCCAGTAGTACCTACAGCCGAGGCTACACCTTC. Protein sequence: CASSTYSRGYTF.

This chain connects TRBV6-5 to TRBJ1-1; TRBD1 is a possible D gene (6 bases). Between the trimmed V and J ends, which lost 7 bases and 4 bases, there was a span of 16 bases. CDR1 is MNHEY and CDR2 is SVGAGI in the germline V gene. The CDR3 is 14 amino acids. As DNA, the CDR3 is TGTGCCAGCACCCAAGGGGGTTGGGGCACTGAAGCTTTCTTT. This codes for CASTQGGWGTEAFF.

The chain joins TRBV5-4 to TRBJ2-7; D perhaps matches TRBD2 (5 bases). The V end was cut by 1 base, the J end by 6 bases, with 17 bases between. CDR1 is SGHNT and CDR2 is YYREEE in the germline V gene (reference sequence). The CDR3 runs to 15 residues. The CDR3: CASSLRGYGFSEQYF. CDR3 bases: TGTGCCAGCAGCTTGCGGGGTTATGGCTTTTCCGAGCAGTACTTC.

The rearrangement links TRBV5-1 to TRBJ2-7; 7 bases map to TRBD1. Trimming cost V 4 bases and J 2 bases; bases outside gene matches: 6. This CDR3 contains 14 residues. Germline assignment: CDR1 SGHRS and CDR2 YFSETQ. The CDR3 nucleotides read TGCGCCAGCAGCCTCGGGGACAGTACCTACGAGCAGTACTTC. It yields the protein CASSLGDSTYEQYF.

In DNA form, the CDR3 reads TGTGCCAGCAGCGTAACTAGCGCGCCCTACGAGCAGTACTTC. Residues: CASSVTSAPYEQYF. This chain uses TRBV9 with TRBJ2-7; TRBD2 aligns across 7 bases. The trim removed 1 base at V and 2 bases at J, leaving 3 bases unmatched. Germline V CDR1 and CDR2: SGDLS, YYNGEE. This CDR3 has 14 residues.

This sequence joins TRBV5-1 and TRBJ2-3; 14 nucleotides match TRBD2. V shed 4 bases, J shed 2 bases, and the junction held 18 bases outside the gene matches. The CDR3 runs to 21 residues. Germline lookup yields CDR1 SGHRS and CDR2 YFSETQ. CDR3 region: CASSPDKGARGLAGATDTQYF. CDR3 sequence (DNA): TGCGCCAGCAGCCCGGATAAGGGGGCAAGGGGACTAGCGGGGGCCACAGATACGCAGTATTTT.

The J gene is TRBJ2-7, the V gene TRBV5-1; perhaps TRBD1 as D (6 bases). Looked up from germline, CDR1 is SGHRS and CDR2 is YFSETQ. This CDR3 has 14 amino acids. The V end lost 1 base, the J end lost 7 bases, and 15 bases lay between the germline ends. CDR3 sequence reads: CASSLTGRDLEQYF. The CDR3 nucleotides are TGCGCCAGCAGCTTGACAGGGCGTGATTTGGAGCAGTACTTC.

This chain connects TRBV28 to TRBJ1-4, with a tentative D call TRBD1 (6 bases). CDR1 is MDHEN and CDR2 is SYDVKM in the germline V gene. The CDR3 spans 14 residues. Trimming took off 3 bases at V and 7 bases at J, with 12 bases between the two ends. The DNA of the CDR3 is TGTGCCAGCAGTTTTTTCAGGGGTGCTGAAAAACTGTTTTTT. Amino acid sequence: CASSFFRGAEKLFF.

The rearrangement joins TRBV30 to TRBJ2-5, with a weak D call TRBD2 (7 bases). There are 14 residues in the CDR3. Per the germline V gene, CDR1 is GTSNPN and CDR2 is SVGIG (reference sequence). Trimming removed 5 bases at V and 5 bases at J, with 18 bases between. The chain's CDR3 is CAWGRRGQFETQYF. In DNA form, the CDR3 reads TGTGCCTGGGGGAGGCGGGGGCAGTTTGAGACCCAGTACTTC.

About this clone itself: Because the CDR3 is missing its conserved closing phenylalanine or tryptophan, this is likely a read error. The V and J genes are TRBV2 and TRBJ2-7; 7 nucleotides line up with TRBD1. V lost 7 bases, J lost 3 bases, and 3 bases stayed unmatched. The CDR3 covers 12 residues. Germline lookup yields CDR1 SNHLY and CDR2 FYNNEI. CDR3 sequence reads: CASTRQGYEQYL. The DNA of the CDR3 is TGTGCCAGCACCCGACAGGGCTACGAGCAGTACCTC.

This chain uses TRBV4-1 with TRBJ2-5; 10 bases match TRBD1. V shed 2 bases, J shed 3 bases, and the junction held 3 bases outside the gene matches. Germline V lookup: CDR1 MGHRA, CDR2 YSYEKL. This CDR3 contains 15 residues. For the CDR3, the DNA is TGCGCCAGCAGCCAAAGGGACAGGGGAAAAGAGACCCAGTACTTC. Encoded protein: CASSQRDRGKETQYF.

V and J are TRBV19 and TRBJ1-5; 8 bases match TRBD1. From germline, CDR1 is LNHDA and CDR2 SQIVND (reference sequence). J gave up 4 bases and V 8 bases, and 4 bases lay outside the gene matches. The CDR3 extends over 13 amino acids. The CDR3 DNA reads TGTGCCAGTGGGGACAGGCCTAATCAGCCCCAGCATTTT. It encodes CASGDRPNQPQHF.

The CDR3 DNA reads as TGTGCCAGTAGTATAGGGGCTGGACAGGGGTCCTACGAGCAGTACTTC. This sequence encodes CASSIGAGQGSYEQYF. The gene calls are TRBV19 and TRBJ2-5; TRBD1 matches 9 bases. The end of the DNA aligns better with TRBJ2-7, so the J call may be wrong. The CDR3 covers 16 residues. Germline lookup yields CDR1 LNHDA and CDR2 SQIVND (reference sequence).

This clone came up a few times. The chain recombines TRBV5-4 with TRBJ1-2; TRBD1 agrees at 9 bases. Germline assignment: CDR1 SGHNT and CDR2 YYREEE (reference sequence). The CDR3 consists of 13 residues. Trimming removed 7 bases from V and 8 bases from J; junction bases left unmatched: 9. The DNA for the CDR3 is TGTGCCAGCTTACGGACAGGGGAGGGGGGCTACACCTTC. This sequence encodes CASLRTGEGGYTF.

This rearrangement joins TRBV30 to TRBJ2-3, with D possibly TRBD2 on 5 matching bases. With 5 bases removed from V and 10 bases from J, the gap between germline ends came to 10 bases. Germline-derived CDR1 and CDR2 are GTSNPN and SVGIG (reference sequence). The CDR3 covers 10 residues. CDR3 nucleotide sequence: TGTGCCTGGGGAGGACCCTCGCAGTATTTT. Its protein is CAWGGPSQYF.

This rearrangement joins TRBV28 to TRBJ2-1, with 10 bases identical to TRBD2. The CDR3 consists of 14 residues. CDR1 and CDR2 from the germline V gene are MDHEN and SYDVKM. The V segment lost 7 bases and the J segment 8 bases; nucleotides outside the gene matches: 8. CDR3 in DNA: TGTGCCAGCAAAGCGGGAGGGCCGGGTTATGAGCAGTTCTTC. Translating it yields CASKAGGPGYEQFF.

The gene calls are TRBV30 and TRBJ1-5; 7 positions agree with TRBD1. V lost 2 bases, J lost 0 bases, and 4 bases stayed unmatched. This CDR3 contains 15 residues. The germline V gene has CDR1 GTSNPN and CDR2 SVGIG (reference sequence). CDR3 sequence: CAWSSGGYSNQPQHF. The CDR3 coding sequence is TGTGCCTGGAGTTCAGGGGGTTATAGCAATCAGCCCCAGCATTTT. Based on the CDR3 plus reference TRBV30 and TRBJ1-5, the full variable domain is SQTIHQWPATLVQPVGSPLSLECTVEGTSNPNLYWYRQAAGRGLQLLFYSVGIGQISSEVPQNLSASRPQDRQFILSSKKLLLSDSGFYLCAWSSGGYSNQPQHFGDGTRLSIL.